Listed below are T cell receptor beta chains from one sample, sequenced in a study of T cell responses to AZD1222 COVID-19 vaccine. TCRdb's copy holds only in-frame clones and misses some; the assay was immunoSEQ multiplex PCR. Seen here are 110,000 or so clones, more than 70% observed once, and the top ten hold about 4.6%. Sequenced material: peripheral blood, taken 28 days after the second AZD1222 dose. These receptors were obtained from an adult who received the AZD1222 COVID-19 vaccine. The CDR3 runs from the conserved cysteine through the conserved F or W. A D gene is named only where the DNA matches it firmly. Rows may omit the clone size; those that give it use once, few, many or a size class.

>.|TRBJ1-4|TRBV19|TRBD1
TGTGCCAGTACCGAGACAGGGAGGATTCTATTCGCTAATGAAAAACTGTTTTTT
CASTETGRILFANEKLFF
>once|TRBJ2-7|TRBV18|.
TGTGCCAGCTCACCAGCGGACGAGCAGTACTTC
CASSPADEQYF
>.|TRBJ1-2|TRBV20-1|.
TGCAGTGCTAGAGGGGGGCATGGCTACACCTTC
CSARGGHGYTF
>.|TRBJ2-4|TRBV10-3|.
TGTGCCATCAGTGACCCAAATAATACGCCCGGGGCCTACATTCAGTACTTC
CAISDPNNTPGAYIQYF
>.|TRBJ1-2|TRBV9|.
TGTGCCAGCAGCGTACGGGGAGCGCAGGGAAGTGAGAACTATGGCTACACCTTC
CASSVRGAQGSENYGYTF
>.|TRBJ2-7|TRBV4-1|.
TGCGCCAGCAGCCAAGTCCCTATGATCTACGAGCAGTACTTC
CASSQVPMIYEQYF
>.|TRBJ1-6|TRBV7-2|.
TGTGCCAGCAGCTCTAATTCACCCCTCCACTTT
CASSSNSPLHF
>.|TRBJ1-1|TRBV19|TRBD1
TGTGCCAGTAGTCCGGGACAGGGGGTTTACACTGAAGCTTTCTTT
CASSPGQGVYTEAFF
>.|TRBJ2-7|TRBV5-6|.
TGTGCCAGCAGCTTCTCCTTATTAGGCGCGGGCGAGCAGTACTTC
CASSFSLLGAGEQYF
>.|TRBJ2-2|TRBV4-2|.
TGTGCCAGCAGCCAAGATCGAGCGAACACCGGGGAGCTGTTTTTT
CASSQDRANTGELFF
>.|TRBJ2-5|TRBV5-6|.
TGTGCCAGCAGGGACAGTGACCGCGAGACCCAGTACTTC
CASRDSDRETQYF
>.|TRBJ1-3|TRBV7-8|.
TGTGCCAGCAGCTTAAATACACTTTGGGGGCTCTCTGGAAACACCATATATTTT
CASSLNTLWGLSGNTIYF
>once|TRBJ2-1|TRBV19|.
TGTGCCAGTAGTATCCTAAGAAACAATGAGCAGTTCTTC
CASSILRNNEQFF
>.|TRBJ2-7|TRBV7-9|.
TGTGCCAGCAGCTTGGAGTACGAGCAGTACTTC
CASSLEYEQYF
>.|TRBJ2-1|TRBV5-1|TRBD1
TGCGCCAGCAGCTTGGGGGACAGGGAATACAATGAGCAGTTCTTC
CASSLGDREYNEQFF
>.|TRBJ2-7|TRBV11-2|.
TGTGCCAGCAGCATAAAACCCGAGAAGGAGCAGTACTTC
CASSIKPEKEQYF
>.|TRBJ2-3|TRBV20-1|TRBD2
TGCAGTGCTAGTTCTTTCACTAGCGGGGGGGCGAATACGCAGTATTTT
CSASSFTSGGANTQYF
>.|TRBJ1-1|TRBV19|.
TGTGCCAGTAGTATAGATGGCCAGGGAGGAAGGACTGAAGCTTTCTTT
CASSIDGQGGRTEAFF
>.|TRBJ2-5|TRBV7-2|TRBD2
TGTGCCAGCAGCTTCGTGAAGGGAGCGGGGGTCCAAGAGACCCAGTACTTC
CASSFVKGAGVQETQYF
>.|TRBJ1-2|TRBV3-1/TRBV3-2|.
TGTGCCAGCTATAACAGCAACTATGGCTACACCTTC
CASYNSNYGYTF
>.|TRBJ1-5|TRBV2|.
TGTGCCAGCAGGTCGTTGACAGGTCGGCAGCCCCAGCATTTT
CASRSLTGRQPQHF
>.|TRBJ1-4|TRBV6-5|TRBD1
TGTGCCAGCAGTTACGAGAGACAGGGAGCGAATGAAAAACTGTTTTTT
CASSYERQGANEKLFF
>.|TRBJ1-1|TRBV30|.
TGTGCCTGGAGCCCCGTTTCGAGGACTGAAGCTTTCTTT
CAWSPVSRTEAFF
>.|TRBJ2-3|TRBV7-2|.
TGTGCCAGCAGCTTAGAGGCTGCCACAGGCACAGATACGCAGTATTTT
CASSLEAATGTDTQYF
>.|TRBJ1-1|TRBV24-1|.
TGTGCCACCAGGGGTGGCAGGGGATTGAACACTGAAGCTTTCTTT
CATRGGRGLNTEAFF
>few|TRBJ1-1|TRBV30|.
TGTGCCTGGAGTGTAAAAGGGGCTAACACTGAAGCTTTCTTT
CAWSVKGANTEAFF
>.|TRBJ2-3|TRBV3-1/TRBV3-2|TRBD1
TGTGCCAGCAGCCAAAGACAGGGGAGAGGCACAGATACGCAGTATTTT
CASSQRQGRGTDTQYF
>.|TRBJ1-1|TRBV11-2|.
TGTGCCAGCAGCTTAATGGACACTGAAGCTTTCTTT
CASSLMDTEAFF
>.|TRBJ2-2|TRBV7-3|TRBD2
TGTGCCAGCAGCTTATTTTCTAGCGGGAACACCGGGGAGCTGTTTTTT
CASSLFSSGNTGELFF
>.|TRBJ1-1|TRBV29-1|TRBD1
TGCAGCGTTGATTCACAGGGGGCCTTTGAAGCTTTCTTT
CSVDSQGAFEAFF
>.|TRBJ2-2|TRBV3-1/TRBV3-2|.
TGTGCCAGCAGCCTCAGAAGTGGAGGAAACACCGGGGAGCTGTTTTTT
CASSLRSGGNTGELFF
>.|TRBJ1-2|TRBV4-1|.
TGCGCCAGCAGCCAAGAAAGTCCAGACCCTTCCGCGGGCGGCTACACCTTC
CASSQESPDPSAGGYTF
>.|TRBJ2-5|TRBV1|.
TGCACCAGCAGCCTAGCGGGAGTAGAGACCCAGTACTTC
CTSSLAGVETQYF
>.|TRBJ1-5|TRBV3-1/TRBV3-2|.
TGTGCCAGCAGCCCCCCCCGATCAGGCTACAATCAGCCCCAGCATTTT
CASSPPRSGYNQPQHF
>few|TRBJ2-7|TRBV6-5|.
TGTGCCAGCAGTACAACAGCCGAGAGTTCCTACGAGCAGTACTTC
CASSTTAESSYEQYF
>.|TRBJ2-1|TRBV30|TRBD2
TGTGCCTGGAGTGCGGGGGGGGTCCTCGGCGGTGAGCAGTTCTTC
CAWSAGGVLGGEQFF
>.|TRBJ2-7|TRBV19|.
TGTGCCAGTAGTCCGCCGGGGACCTCCTACGAGCAGTACTTC
CASSPPGTSYEQYF
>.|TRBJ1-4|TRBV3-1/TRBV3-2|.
TGTGCCAGCAGCCAAGATACAGCCGATGAAAAACTGTTTTTT
CASSQDTADEKLFF
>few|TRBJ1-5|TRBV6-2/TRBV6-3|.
TGTGCCAGCAGCATTGACGGAGGGTTGGGTCAGCCCCAGCATTTT
CASSIDGGLGQPQHF
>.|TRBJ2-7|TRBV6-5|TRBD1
TGTGCCAGCGGACAGGAACTTTCCTACGAGCAGTACTTC
CASGQELSYEQYF
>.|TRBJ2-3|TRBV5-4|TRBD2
TGTGCCAGCAGCTTAATGGAACTAGCGGGGTCAGATACGCAGTATTTT
CASSLMELAGSDTQYF
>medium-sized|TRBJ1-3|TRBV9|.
TGTGCCAGCAGCCGGACGGGGGACTTAAACACCATATATTTT
CASSRTGDLNTIYF
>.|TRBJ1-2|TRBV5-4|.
TGTGCCAGCAGCTTGGGCAGACCTATCTATGGCTACACCTTC
CASSLGRPIYGYTF
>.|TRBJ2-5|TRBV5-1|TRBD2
TGCGCCAGCAGCTTGGTAGCGGGGGTCCTCCAAGAGACCCAGTACTTC
CASSLVAGVLQETQYF
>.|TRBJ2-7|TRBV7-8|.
TGTGCCAGCAGCTTAGCGCCCCGCGGCAGGGAGACCTACGAGCAGTACTTC
CASSLAPRGRETYEQYF
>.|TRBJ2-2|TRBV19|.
TGTGCCAGTAGTCAACCCTCCGGGACGGCGAACACCGGGGAGCTGTTTTTT
CASSQPSGTANTGELFF
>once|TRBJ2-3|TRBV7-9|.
TGTGCCAGCAGCTTGTTAATAGGGGGTAGCGCAGATACGCAGTATTTT
CASSLLIGGSADTQYF
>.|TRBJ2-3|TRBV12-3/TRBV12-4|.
TGTGCCAGCAGGCTGGACTCCACAGATACGCAGTATTTT
CASRLDSTDTQYF
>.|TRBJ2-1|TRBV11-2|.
TGTGCCAGCAGCCCCTTGGATGAGCAGTTCTTC
CASSPLDEQFF
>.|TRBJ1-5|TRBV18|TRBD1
TGTGCCAGCTCCCCCGGACAGGGTGGGGGTATTCAGCCCCAGCATTTT
CASSPGQGGGIQPQHF
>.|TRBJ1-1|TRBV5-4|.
TGTGCCAGCAGCTTGGGGACCCAAGTGAACACTGAAGCTTTCTTT
CASSLGTQVNTEAFF
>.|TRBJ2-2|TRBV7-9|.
TGTGGTTTTGGCGAGACGAACACCGGGGAGCTGTTTTTT
CGFGETNTGELFF
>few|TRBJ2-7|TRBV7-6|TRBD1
TGTGCCAGCAGCGAAGGACAGGACTACGAGCAGTACTTC
CASSEGQDYEQYF
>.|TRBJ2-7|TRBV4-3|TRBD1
TGCGCCAGCAGCCAAGAATGGACAGGGGATGAGCAGTACTTC
CASSQEWTGDEQYF
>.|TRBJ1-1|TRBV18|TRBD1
TGTGCCAGCTCACCACCGACAGGGACATTCACTGAAGCTTTCTTT
CASSPPTGTFTEAFF
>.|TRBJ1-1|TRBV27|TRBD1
TGTGCCAGCAGTGACAGGGTCGGGACTGAAGCTTTCTTT
CASSDRVGTEAFF
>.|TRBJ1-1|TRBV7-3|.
TGTGCCAGCGCTGGCTCGGGGGGCACTGAAGCTTTCTTT
CASAGSGGTEAFF
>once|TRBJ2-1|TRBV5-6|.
TGTGCCAGCAGCCCACTTCCTTCCCATGAGCAGTTCTTC
CASSPLPSHEQFF
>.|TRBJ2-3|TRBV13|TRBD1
TGTGCCAGCAGCGGGGGACAGAGCACAGATACGCAGTATTTT
CASSGGQSTDTQYF
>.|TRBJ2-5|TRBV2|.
TGTGCCAGCAGTGATCGGTCAGGGCCAGAGACCCAGTACTTC
CASSDRSGPETQYF